This T cell receptor (beta chain) emerged from a study of CD8+ T cells in alopecia areata. RNA was extracted and reverse transcribed into cDNA as the sequencing template. Generated by immunoSEQ multiplex PCR, the TCRdb table keeps only in-frame clones and is missing some. The table includes about 160,000 clones, just over 65% detected once. Treatment: oral pan-JAK inhibitor, 5-10 mg twice daily. Lesional scalp punch biopsies and peripheral blood were collected from alopecia areata patients. V lost 1 base to trimming and J lost 3 bases, with 10 bases between them. CDR1 SGHAT and CDR2 FQNNGV come from the germline V gene. This CDR3 region has 14 residues.

Sequenced here: CD4+ T cells sorted from blood, sampled at week 4, from a patient treated with tofacitinib. The TCR sequence derives from a human donor with alopecia areata. V is TRBV11-2 and J is TRBJ2-7; D gene uncertain. CDR3 DNA: TGTGCCAGCAGCTTAGGTTCGATCGTCTACGAGCAGTACTTC. Amino acids: CASSLGSIVYEQYF.